The rows below give T cell receptor beta chains drawn from one sample of a study of blood T cell repertoires in COVID-19. Assay used: immunoSEQ multiplex PCR; TCRdb lists only in-frame clones, some missing. Of hundreds of thousands of clones listed, around 82% are singletons. Sequencing was carried out using peripheral blood. The source is a woman aged 40 to 50 with active or convalescent COVID-19. CDR3s include the opening cysteine and the closing phenylalanine or tryptophan. The D gene is left open where the match is weak. The listing skips clone size in some rows; elsewhere it reads once, few, many or a size class.

J gene: TRBJ1-1
clone size: .
V gene: TRBV30
D gene: .
CDR3 protein: CAWSVKRVPTEAFF
CDR3 DNA: TGTGCCTGGAGTGTAAAGAGGGTCCCCACTGAAGCTTTCTTT

J gene: TRBJ1-2
clone size: once
V gene: TRBV3-1/TRBV3-2
D gene: TRBD1
CDR3 protein: CASSQGITAGQDYGYTF
CDR3 DNA: TGTGCCAGCAGCCAAGGGATAACGGCGGGACAGGACTATGGCTACACCTTC

J gene: TRBJ2-2
clone size: .
V gene: TRBV5-1
D gene: .
CDR3 protein: CASSPGLRAAGELFF
CDR3 DNA: TGCGCCAGCAGCCCGGGACTTAGGGCCGCCGGGGAGCTGTTTTTT

J gene: TRBJ1-3
clone size: many
V gene: TRBV6-5
D gene: .
CDR3 protein: CASSYSEGSGNTIYF
CDR3 DNA: TGTGCCAGCAGTTACTCAGAGGGCTCTGGAAACACCATATATTTT

J gene: TRBJ1-6
clone size: .
V gene: TRBV18
D gene: .
CDR3 protein: CASSPSGSYNSPLHF
CDR3 DNA: TGTGCCAGCTCACCTTCGGGCTCCTATAATTCACCCCTCCACTTT

J gene: TRBJ2-2
clone size: .
V gene: TRBV27
D gene: TRBD2
CDR3 protein: CASSRGTGGRTGELFF
CDR3 DNA: TGTGCCAGCAGTCGCGGTACGGGGGGGCGCACCGGGGAGCTGTTTTTT

J gene: TRBJ2-7
clone size: .
V gene: TRBV27
D gene: TRBD2
CDR3 protein: CASSLSPGLGMVEQYF
CDR3 DNA: TGTGCCAGCAGCCTATCCCCGGGACTAGGGATGGTCGAGCAGTACTTC

J gene: TRBJ1-1
clone size: .
V gene: TRBV11-1
D gene: .
CDR3 protein: CASSLFRGNTEAFF
CDR3 DNA: TGTGCCAGCAGCTTATTCAGGGGGAACACTGAAGCTTTCTTT

J gene: TRBJ2-7
clone size: once
V gene: TRBV4-3
D gene: TRBD1
CDR3 protein: CASSQDQGAGEQYF
CDR3 DNA: TGCGCCAGCAGCCAAGATCAGGGGGCGGGAGAGCAGTACTTC

J gene: TRBJ1-3
clone size: .
V gene: TRBV6-5
D gene: .
CDR3 protein: CASTPSSGNTIYF
CDR3 DNA: TGTGCCAGCACCCCCAGCTCTGGAAACACCATATATTTT

J gene: TRBJ1-5
clone size: .
V gene: TRBV4-3
D gene: .
CDR3 protein: CASSQDRGSGQPQHF
CDR3 DNA: TGCGCCAGCAGCCAAGATCGGGGGTCGGGTCAGCCCCAGCATTTT

J gene: TRBJ1-2
clone size: .
V gene: TRBV7-3
D gene: TRBD1
CDR3 protein: CASSRDRGEGYTF
CDR3 DNA: TGTGCCAGCAGCCGAGACAGGGGGGAAGGCTACACCTTC

J gene: TRBJ1-1
clone size: .
V gene: TRBV11-2
D gene: .
CDR3 protein: CASRVTGSDTEAFF
CDR3 DNA: TGTGCCAGCAGGGTCACAGGGAGCGACACTGAAGCTTTCTTT